The clone carrying this T cell receptor (beta chain) was recorded a few times. Its target is unknown. Using quantitative 5'-RACE with molecular barcodes, the authors made TCR beta libraries. TCRdb itself ran the 5' RACE reads through MiXCR, one entry per CDR3 protein. The repertoire holds about 540,000 distinct CDR3 sequences, with approximately 12% as singletons. The ends were cut back, 2 bases at V and 0 bases at J, with 13 bases in the middle. CDR1 and CDR2 (germline): SGHRS, YFSETQ. This CDR3 comprises 16 residues. This record comes from a study of CD8 T cells in ankylosing spondylitis. Broader study findings: A TCR beta motif of fewer than 10 highly homologous variants seemed to mark ankylosing spondylitis blood. Disease-linked clones displayed a CD8+ phenotype and appeared relatively rarely in peripheral blood. Reported data indicate significant enrichment of disease-linked clones within matched ankylosing spondylitis synovial fluid.

Sequenced sample: blood, either unsorted or a sorted T cell fraction (not recorded which). The V call is TRBV5-1, the J call TRBJ2-3, with D unclear. The TCR was taken from a male donor with ankylosing spondylitis. CDR3 DNA sequence: TGCGCCAGCAGCTTAGACCCCCGGCATAGCACAGATACGCAGTATTTT. Translated, it gives CASSLDPRHSTDTQYF. The full variable domain, completed using reference TRBV5-1 and TRBJ2-3, is KAGVTQTPRYLIKTRGQQVTLSCSPISGHRSVSWYQQTPGQGLQFLFEYFSETQRNKGNFPGRFSGRQFSNSRSEMNVSTLELGDSALYLCASSLDPRHSTDTQYFGPGTRLTVL.